A single TCR beta chain is shown here with its context. Its antigen is unknown. The data were taken from a study of response to subunit inactivated influenza vaccine. Findings of the study overall: The authors proposed limited new T cell recruitment per seasonal influenza vaccination.

Each CDR3 protein gets one entry after TCRdb re-called the RT-PCR reads with MiXCR. The sample carries 430,000 or so distinct CDR3 sequences, approximately 9.9% recorded once. The CDR3 loop spans 15 amino acids. Germline CDR1 reads LGHNA; CDR2 reads YNFKEQ. V lost 3 bases to trimming and J lost 3 bases, with 13 bases between them. The clonotype originates from a man aged 50-59 years who received an inactivated influenza vaccine. The sample consisted of PBMCs from blood, taken about 6 weeks after vaccination. This chain uses TRBV4-2 with TRBJ2-3; D possibly uses TRBD1 or TRBD2 (5 bases each). The CDR3 sequence is CASSQGVMGTDTQYF. In DNA, the CDR3 is TGTGCCAGCAGCCAGGGGGTAATGGGGACAGATACGCAGTATTTT.